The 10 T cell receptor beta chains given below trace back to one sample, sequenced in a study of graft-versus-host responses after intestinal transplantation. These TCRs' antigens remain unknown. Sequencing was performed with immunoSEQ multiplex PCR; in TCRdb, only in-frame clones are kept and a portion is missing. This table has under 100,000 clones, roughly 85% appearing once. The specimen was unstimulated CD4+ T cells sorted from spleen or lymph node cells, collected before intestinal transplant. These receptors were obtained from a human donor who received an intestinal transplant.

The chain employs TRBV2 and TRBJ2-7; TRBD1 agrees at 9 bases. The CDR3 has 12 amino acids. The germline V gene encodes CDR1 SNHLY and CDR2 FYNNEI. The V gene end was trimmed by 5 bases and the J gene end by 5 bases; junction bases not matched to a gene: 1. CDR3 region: CASSWTGDEQYF. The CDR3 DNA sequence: TGTGCCAGCAGTTGGACAGGGGACGAGCAGTACTTC.

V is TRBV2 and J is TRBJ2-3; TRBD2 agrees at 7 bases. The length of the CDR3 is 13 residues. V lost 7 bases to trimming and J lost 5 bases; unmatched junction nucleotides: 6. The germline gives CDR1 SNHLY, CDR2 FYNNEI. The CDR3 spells CASNGASGDTQYF. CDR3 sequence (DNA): TGTGCCAGCAATGGGGCTAGCGGAGATACGCAGTATTTT.

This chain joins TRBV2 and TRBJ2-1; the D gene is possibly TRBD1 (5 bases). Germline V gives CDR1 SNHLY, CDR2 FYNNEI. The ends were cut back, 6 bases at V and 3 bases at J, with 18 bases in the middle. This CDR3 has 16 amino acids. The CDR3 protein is CASRVGKGPYYNEQFF. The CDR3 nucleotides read TGTGCCAGCAGGGTGGGAAAGGGGCCTTACTACAATGAGCAGTTCTTC.

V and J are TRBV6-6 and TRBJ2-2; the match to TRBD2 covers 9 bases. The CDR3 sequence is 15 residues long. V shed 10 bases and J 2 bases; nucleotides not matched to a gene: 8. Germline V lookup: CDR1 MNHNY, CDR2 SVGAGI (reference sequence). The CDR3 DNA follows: TGTGCCACCAGAGGGACTAGCCACAACACCGGGGAGCTGTTTTTT. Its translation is CATRGTSHNTGELFF.

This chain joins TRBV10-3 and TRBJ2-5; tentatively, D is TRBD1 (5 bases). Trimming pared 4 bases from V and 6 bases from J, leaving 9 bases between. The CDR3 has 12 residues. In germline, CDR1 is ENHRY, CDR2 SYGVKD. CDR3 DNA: TGTGCCATCAGTGGGGGCGCGCAGACCCAGTACTTC. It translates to CAISGGAQTQYF.

The CDR3 DNA follows: TGCGCCAGCAGCGGGCAGGGGCGGACTGAAGCTTTCTTT. Amino acids: CASSGQGRTEAFF. The chain is built from TRBV5-1 and TRBJ1-1; D possibly corresponds to TRBD1 (6 bases). V dropped 4 bases and J dropped 5 bases, with 12 bases sitting between them. The CDR3 is 13 amino acids. Per germline, CDR1 SGHRS and CDR2 YFSETQ.

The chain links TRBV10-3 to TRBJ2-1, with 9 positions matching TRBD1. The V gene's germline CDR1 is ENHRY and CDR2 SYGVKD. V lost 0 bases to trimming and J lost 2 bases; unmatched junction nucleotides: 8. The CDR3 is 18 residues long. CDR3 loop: CAISESRTGTGPYNEQFF. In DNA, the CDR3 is TGTGCCATCAGTGAGTCGAGAACCGGGACAGGGCCCTACAATGAGCAGTTCTTC.

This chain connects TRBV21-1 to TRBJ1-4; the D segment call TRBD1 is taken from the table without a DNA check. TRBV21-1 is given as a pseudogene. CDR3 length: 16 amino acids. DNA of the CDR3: TGTGCCAGCAGCAAAGGGACAGGGAGTTTTAATGAAAAACTGTTTTTT. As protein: CASSKGTGSFNEKLFF.

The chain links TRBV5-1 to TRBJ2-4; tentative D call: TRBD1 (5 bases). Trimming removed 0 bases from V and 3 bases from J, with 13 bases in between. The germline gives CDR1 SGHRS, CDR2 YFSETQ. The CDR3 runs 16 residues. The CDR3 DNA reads TGCGCCAGCAGCTTGGAGGGGTTTGAGAGCAAAAACATTCAGTACTTC. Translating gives CASSLEGFESKNIQYF.

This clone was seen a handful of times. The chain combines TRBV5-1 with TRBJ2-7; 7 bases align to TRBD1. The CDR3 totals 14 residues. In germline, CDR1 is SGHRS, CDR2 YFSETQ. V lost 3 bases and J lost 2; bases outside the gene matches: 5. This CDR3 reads CASSSQGSPYEQYF. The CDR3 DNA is TGCGCCAGCAGCTCACAGGGGAGCCCCTACGAGCAGTACTTC.